The 19 T cell receptor beta chains in this list originate from one sample, sequenced in a study of blood T cell repertoires in COVID-19. TCRdb's table, derived via immunoSEQ multiplex PCR, lists solely in-frame clones and lacks some. This repertoire shows about 170,000 clones, approximately 82% found once; its top ten account for approximately 4%. Sequencing was performed on PBMCs or T cells enriched from blood (not recorded which). The receptor source for this set is a woman aged 45-60 years in a cohort exposed to, infected with or recovered from COVID-19 (not recorded which).

The chain recombines TRBV7-9 with TRBJ1-1; 7 bases are shared with TRBD1. V lost 3 bases, J lost 1 base, and 2 bases stayed unmatched. Germline-derived CDR1 and CDR2 are SEHNR and FQNEAQ (reference sequence). The CDR3 runs 14 residues. The CDR3 DNA reads TGTGCCAGCAGCTTCGGGACAGAGAACACTGAAGCTTTCTTT. It specifies CASSFGTENTEAFF.

This clone was detected only once. The CDR3: CASSGPGQGGYGYTF. CDR3 bases: TGTGCCAGCAGTGGGCCGGGACAGGGAGGATATGGCTACACCTTC. The chain is built from TRBV28 and TRBJ1-2, with 9 bases aligning to TRBD1. Germline V gene sequence: CDR1 MDHEN, CDR2 SYDVKM. Germline trimming cut 5 bases from V and 5 bases from J; bases unmatched to any gene: 9. The CDR3 runs to 15 residues.

J is TRBJ1-5 and V is TRBV27; possible D gene TRBD1, 5 bases. V gave up 3 bases and J gave up 3 bases, with 12 bases separating them. Germline values: CDR1 MNHEY, CDR2 SMNVEV (reference sequence). The CDR3 extends over 15 amino acids. The CDR3 DNA sequence: TGTGCCAGCAGTTTGGGGCAGGGCCCCAATCAGCCCCAGCATTTT. Translated, it gives CASSLGQGPNQPQHF.

This clone was found once. For the CDR3, the DNA is TGTGCCAGCAGCTTAGGGACAGCCATAACAGATACGCAGTATTTT. Its protein product is CASSLGTAITDTQYF. V gene TRBV11-3 combines with J gene TRBJ2-3, with a possible D match to TRBD1 (6 bases). CDR3 length: 15 amino acids. Trimming shortened V by 1 base and J by 3 bases, and 11 bases separated the two germline ends. Per the germline V gene, CDR1 is SGHNT and CDR2 is YENEEA.

V usage is TRBV19 and J usage is TRBJ2-7; D might be TRBD1 (5 bases). CDR3 length: 13 amino acids. V was clipped by 9 bases and J by 6 bases, with 18 bases between them. CDR1 is LNHDA, CDR2 SQIVND, per germline (reference sequence). In DNA, the CDR3 is TGTGCCAGCGCACAAGGGGTAATTTTCGAGCAGTACTTC. It translates to CASAQGVIFEQYF.

This chain joins TRBV6-5 and TRBJ1-4; D is possibly TRBD1 (5 bases). The CDR3 sequence is 14 residues long. Trimming stripped 6 bases from V and 8 bases from J, with 16 bases between. Germline values: CDR1 MNHEY, CDR2 SVGAGI. This CDR3 reads CASRADSLGEKLFF. The DNA of the CDR3 is TGTGCCAGCAGGGCCGACAGTCTAGGGGAAAAACTGTTTTTT.

This chain links TRBV5-1 with TRBJ2-1, with 9 bases matching TRBD1. The germline gives CDR1 SGHRS, CDR2 YFSETQ. CDR3 size: 21 residues. V was pared by 0 bases and J by 2 bases, with 18 bases of the junction left unmatched. Here the CDR3 DNA reads TGCGCCAGCAGCTTGGCCTTCGTTGGGACAGGGTTTACGGCGGCCTACAATGAGCAGTTCTTC. Protein product: CASSLAFVGTGFTAAYNEQFF.

This clone was recorded a few times. The chain employs TRBV11-3 and TRBJ1-1, with 9 bases aligning to TRBD1. Germline loops: CDR1 SGHNT, CDR2 YENEEA. Germline trimming cut 2 bases from V and 0 bases from J; bases unmatched to any gene: 4. This CDR3 is 16 amino acids long. The CDR3 region is CASSLRWTGVNTEAFF. The CDR3 nucleotides are TGTGCCAGCAGCTTAAGGTGGACAGGGGTGAACACTGAAGCTTTCTTT.

The chain recombines TRBV6-5 with TRBJ2-4; 7 nucleotides line up with TRBD1. Germline CDR1 MNHEY, CDR2 SVGAGI. The CDR3 totals 14 residues. CDR3 residues: CATRKRQGKNIQYF. The CDR3 nucleotides are TGTGCAACCCGAAAAAGACAGGGAAAAAACATTCAGTACTTC.

This clone came up once. The CDR3 here is CASSPDIKFNYGYTF. In DNA form, the CDR3 reads TGTGCCAGCTCACCAGACATCAAATTCAACTATGGCTACACCTTC. The chain links TRBV18 to TRBJ1-2; no reliable D call. Per the germline V gene, CDR1 is KGHSH and CDR2 is LQKENI. The V gene lost 2 bases and the J gene lost 2 bases, with 12 bases spanning the gap. This CDR3 comprises 15 residues. Based on the CDR3 plus reference TRBV18 and TRBJ1-2, the full variable domain is NAGVMQNPRHLVRRRGQEARLRCSPMKGHSHVYWYRQLPEEGLKFMVYLQKENIIDESGMPKERFSAEFPKEGPSILRIQQVVRGDSAAYFCASSPDIKFNYGYTFGSGTRLTVV.

This clone was observed a single time. The chain employs TRBV14 and TRBJ1-1; D is unresolved. Germline V lookup: CDR1 SGHDN, CDR2 FVKESK. The CDR3 runs to 13 residues. V dropped 1 base and J dropped 5 bases, with 8 bases sitting between them. CDR3 sequence: CASSQGGRTEAFF. The CDR3 DNA reads TGTGCCAGCAGCCAAGGAGGGAGGACTGAAGCTTTCTTT. Full variable domain (missing parts from reference TRBV14 and TRBJ1-1): EAGVTQFPSHSVIEKGQTVTLRCDPISGHDNLYWYRRVMGKEIKFLLHFVKESKQDESGMPNNRFLAERTGGTYSTLKVQPAELEDSGVYFCASSQGGRTEAFFGQGTRLTVV.

Here the CDR3 DNA reads TGTGCCAGCAGTACCGGACTAGCATTAATCTCCGGGGAGCTGTTTTTT. Its protein is CASSTGLALISGELFF. This chain links TRBV6-2 or TRBV6-3 with TRBJ2-2; 8 bases are a match to TRBD2. V lost 5 bases to trimming and J lost 6 bases; unmatched junction nucleotides: 11. Germline V gene sequence: CDR1 MNHEY, CDR2 SVGEGT. The length of the CDR3 is 16 residues.

The chain is built from TRBV10-1 and TRBJ2-1; weak D call: TRBD1 (5 bases). This CDR3 spans 11 amino acids. Trimming stripped 8 bases from V and 9 bases from J, with 11 bases between. From germline, CDR1 is WNHNN and CDR2 SYGVQD (reference sequence). The CDR3, as DNA: TGCGCCAGCCAGGGCCTCGGTGAGCAGTTCTTC. It encodes CASQGLGEQFF.

The chain recombines TRBV9 with TRBJ2-3, with 11 positions matching TRBD1. The V gene's germline CDR1 is SGDLS and CDR2 YYNGEE. This CDR3 is 16 amino acids long. Trimming at V came to 4 bases and at J to 2 bases, leaving 6 bases not matched to a gene. The CDR3 sequence: CASSPRTGGATDTQYF. CDR3 DNA: TGTGCCAGCAGCCCACGGACAGGGGGCGCCACAGATACGCAGTATTTT.

The chain has TRBV2 and TRBJ2-5, with 10 bases fitting TRBD1. The V gene end was trimmed by 5 bases and the J gene end by 2 bases; junction bases not matched to a gene: 2. Germline CDR1 and CDR2: SNHLY and FYNNEI. The CDR3 extends over 14 amino acids. CDR3 coding DNA: TGTGCCAGCAGTCCGGACAGGGGGCAAGAGACCCAGTACTTC. This sequence encodes CASSPDRGQETQYF.

V and J are TRBV7-9 and TRBJ2-3; TRBD1 aligns across 7 bases. CDR1 and CDR2 (germline): SEHNR, FQNEAQ (reference sequence). CDR3 length: 17 amino acids. The V segment lost 4 bases and the J segment 0 bases; nucleotides outside the gene matches: 10. Here the CDR3 reads CASSSNFDRVSTDTQYF. The DNA for the CDR3 is TGTGCCAGCAGCTCGAACTTCGACAGGGTCAGCACAGATACGCAGTATTTT.

This chain joins TRBV5-8 and TRBJ2-7; D is perhaps TRBD1 (6 bases). Trimming took off 3 bases at V and 6 bases at J, with 7 bases between the two ends. Germline values: CDR1 SGHTS, CDR2 YDEGEE. This CDR3 has 11 residues. The DNA for the CDR3 is TGTGCCAGCAGCTCCAGGGGCGAGCAGTACTTC. This gives the protein CASSSRGEQYF.

This clone was detected once. CDR3 bases: TGTGCCAGCAGCGAACAATCCGGGGAGCTGTTTTTT. Translating gives CASSEQSGELFF. J is TRBJ2-2 and V is TRBV7-3; no definite D call. The CDR3 is 12 amino acids. Germline loops: CDR1 SGHTA, CDR2 FQGTGA. Trimming cost V 5 bases and J 6 bases, with 7 bases left between them.

V and J are TRBV7-2 and TRBJ2-2, with 10 bases fitting TRBD2. With 6 bases clipped from V and 4 bases from J, the junction kept 2 bases outside the gene matches. Germline lookup yields CDR1 SGHTA and CDR2 FQGNSA. This CDR3 region has 14 residues. The chain's CDR3 is CASRSSGGTGELFF. The CDR3 nucleotides read TGTGCCAGCAGGTCTAGCGGGGGCACCGGGGAGCTGTTTTTT. Full variable domain (rest looked up from reference TRBV7-2 and TRBJ2-2): GAGVSQSPSNKVTEKGKDVELRCDPISGHTALYWYRQSLGQGLEFLIYFQGNSAPDKSGLPSDRFSAERTGGSVSTLTIQRTQQEDSAVYLCASRSSGGTGELFFGEGSRLTVL.